The source of this TCR beta chain is a study of CD8 T cells in Susac syndrome. Study-level findings and limits: No clonal expansion appeared among CD4+ T cells in Susac patients.

An input of roughly 0.45 to 1 ug of RNA was subjected to reverse transcription using random hexamers. immunoSEQ multiplex PCR amplified TCR beta CDR3 across 54 Vbeta, 13 Jbeta. TCRdb re-called the immunoSEQ multiplex PCR reads with MiXCR, one entry per CDR3 protein. The sample includes about 140,000 distinct CDR3 sequences, over 90% of them seen just once. Sequencing of TCR beta drew on CD8+ and CD4+ T cells from blood. CDR1 SQVTM and CDR2 ANQGSEA come from the germline V gene. V was pared by 7 bases and J by 5 bases, with 19 bases between. This CDR3 is built from 14 residues. Remarks on this clonotype: Antigen unknown.

Material: CD4+ T cells from PBMCs. This rearrangement joins TRBV29-1 to TRBJ2-3, with D tentatively TRBD1 or TRBD2 (5 bases each). The receptor was derived from a human donor with Susac syndrome. CDR3 residues: CSDGARGRGDTQYF. The DNA of the CDR3 is TGCAGCGACGGGGCCCGGGGCCGGGGAGATACGCAGTATTTT.